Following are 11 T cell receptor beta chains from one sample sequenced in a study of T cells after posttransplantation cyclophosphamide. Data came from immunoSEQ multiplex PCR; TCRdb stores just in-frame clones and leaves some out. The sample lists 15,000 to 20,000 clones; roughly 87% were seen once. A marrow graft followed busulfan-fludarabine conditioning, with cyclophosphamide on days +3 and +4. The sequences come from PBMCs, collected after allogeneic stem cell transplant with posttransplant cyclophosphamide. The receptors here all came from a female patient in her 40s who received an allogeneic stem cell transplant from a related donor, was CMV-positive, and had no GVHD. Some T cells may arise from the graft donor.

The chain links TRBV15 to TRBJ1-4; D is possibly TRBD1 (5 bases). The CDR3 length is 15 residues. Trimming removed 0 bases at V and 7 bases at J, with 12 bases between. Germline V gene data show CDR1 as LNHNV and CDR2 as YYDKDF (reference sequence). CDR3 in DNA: TGTGCCACCAGCAGAGATTGGGGCGGGGTTGAAAAACTGTTTTTT. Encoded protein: CATSRDWGGVEKLFF.

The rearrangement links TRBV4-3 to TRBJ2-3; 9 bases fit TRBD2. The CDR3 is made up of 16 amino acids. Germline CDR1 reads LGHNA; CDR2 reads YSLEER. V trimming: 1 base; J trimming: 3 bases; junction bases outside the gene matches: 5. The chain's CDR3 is CASSQGAGGPTDTQYF. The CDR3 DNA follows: TGCGCCAGCAGCCAAGGGGCGGGAGGGCCGACAGATACGCAGTATTTT.

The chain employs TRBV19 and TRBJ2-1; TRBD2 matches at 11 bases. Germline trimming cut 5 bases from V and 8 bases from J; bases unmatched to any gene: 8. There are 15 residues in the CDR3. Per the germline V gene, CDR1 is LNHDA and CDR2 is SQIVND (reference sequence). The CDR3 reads CASSPTSGKSDEQFF. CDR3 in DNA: TGTGCCAGTAGTCCGACTAGCGGGAAGTCTGATGAGCAGTTCTTC.

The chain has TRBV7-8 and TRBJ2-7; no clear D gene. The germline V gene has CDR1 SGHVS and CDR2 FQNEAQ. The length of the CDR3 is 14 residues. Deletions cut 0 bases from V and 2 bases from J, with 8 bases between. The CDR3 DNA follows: TGTGCCAGCAGCTTAGCGTACAGCACCTACGAGCAGTACTTC. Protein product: CASSLAYSTYEQYF.

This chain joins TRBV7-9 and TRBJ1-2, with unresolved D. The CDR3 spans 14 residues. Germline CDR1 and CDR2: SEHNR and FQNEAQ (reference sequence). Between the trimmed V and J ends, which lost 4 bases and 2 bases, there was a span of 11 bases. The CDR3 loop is CASSSIEVNYGYTF. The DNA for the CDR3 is TGTGCCAGCAGCTCCATAGAAGTCAACTATGGCTACACCTTC.

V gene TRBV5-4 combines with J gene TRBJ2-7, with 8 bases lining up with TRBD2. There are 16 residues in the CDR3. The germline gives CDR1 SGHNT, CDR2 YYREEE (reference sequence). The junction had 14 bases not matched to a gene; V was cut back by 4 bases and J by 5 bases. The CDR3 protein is CASSTRGGTSIHEQYF. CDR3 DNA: TGTGCCAGCAGCACCAGGGGCGGGACTAGTATCCACGAGCAGTACTTC.

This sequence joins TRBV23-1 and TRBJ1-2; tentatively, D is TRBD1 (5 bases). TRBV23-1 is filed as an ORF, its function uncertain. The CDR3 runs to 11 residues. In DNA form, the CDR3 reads TGCACATGGGGGGGGAACTATGGCTACACCTTC. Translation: CTWGGNYGYTF.

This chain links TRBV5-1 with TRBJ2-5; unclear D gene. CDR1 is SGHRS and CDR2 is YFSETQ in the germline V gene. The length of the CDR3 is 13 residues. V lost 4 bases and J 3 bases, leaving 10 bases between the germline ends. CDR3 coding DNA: TGCGCCAGCAGCAGAGGAGACGAAGAGACCCAGTACTTC. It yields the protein CASSRGDEETQYF.

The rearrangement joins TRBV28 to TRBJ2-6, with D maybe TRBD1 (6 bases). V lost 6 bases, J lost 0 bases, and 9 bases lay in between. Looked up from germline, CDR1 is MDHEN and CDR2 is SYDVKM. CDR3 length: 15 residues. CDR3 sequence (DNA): TGTGCCAGCAGCCGGACAGCCTCTGGGGCCAACGTCCTGACTTTC. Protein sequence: CASSRTASGANVLTF.

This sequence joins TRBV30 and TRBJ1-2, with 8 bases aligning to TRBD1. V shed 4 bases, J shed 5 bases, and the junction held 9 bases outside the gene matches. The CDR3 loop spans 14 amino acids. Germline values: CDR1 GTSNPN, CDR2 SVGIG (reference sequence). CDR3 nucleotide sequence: TGTGCCTGGAAATCAGGGGGCACGGGGTATGGCTACACCTTC. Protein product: CAWKSGGTGYGYTF.

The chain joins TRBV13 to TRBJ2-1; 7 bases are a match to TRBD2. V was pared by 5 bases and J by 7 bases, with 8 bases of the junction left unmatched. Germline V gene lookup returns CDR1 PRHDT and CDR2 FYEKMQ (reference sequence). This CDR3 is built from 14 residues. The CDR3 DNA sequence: TGTGCCAGCAGCCCGGGAGGTTTAGGGAATGAGCAGTTCTTC. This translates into CASSPGGLGNEQFF.